The next 17 T cell receptor beta chains were all read from a single sample in a study of blood T cell repertoires in COVID-19. Sequencing was performed with immunoSEQ multiplex PCR; in TCRdb, only in-frame clones are kept and a portion is missing. The data contain about 210,000 clones, 83% of them singletons. The sequenced material came from peripheral blood. The receptors originated from a woman aged 40 to 50 with active or convalescent COVID-19.

The V call is TRBV27, the J call TRBJ1-1; D is uncertain. This CDR3 has 11 residues. CDR1 is MNHEY and CDR2 is SMNVEV in the germline V gene (reference sequence). Trimming left V 7 bases short and J 1 base short, with 4 bases between. CDR3 coding DNA: TGTGCCAGCATCGGGAACACTGAAGCTTTCTTT. Protein product: CASIGNTEAFF.

In its sample, this clone was seen once. The chain recombines TRBV19 with TRBJ1-1, with no clear D. CDR3 size: 12 residues. The germline gives CDR1 LNHDA, CDR2 SQIVND (reference sequence). Trimming shortened V by 7 bases and J by 3 bases, and 9 bases separated the two germline ends. The CDR3 nucleotides read TGTGCCAGTAAACTCCAGGACACTGAAGCTTTCTTT. Its protein is CASKLQDTEAFF. Filled out from reference TRBV19 and TRBJ1-1, the complete variable domain reads DGGITQSPKYLFRKEGQNVTLSCEQNLNHDAMYWYRQDPGQGLRLIYYSQIVNDFQKGDIAEGYSVSREKKESFPLTVTSAQKNPTAFYLCASKLQDTEAFFGQGTRLTVV.

This clone showed up just once. The rearrangement joins TRBV28 to TRBJ1-3; D unclear. This CDR3 is built from 15 residues. In germline, CDR1 is MDHEN, CDR2 SYDVKM. V was trimmed by 6 bases and J by 3 bases, leaving 15 bases between them. CDR3 sequence reads: CASSKGGVGGNTIYF. The CDR3 nucleotides read TGTGCCAGCAGCAAGGGCGGGGTTGGTGGAAACACCATATATTTT.

The J gene is TRBJ1-1, the V gene TRBV30; no firm D call. The CDR3 covers 11 residues. CDR1 and CDR2 (germline): GTSNPN, SVGIG (reference sequence). Trimming took off 4 bases at V and 6 bases at J, with 9 bases between the two ends. CDR3 in amino acids: CAWNFKPEAFF. As DNA, the CDR3 is TGTGCCTGGAACTTTAAGCCTGAAGCTTTCTTT. Full variable domain (outside the CDR3, taken from reference TRBV30 and TRBJ1-1): SQTIHQWPATLVQPVGSPLSLECTVEGTSNPNLYWYRQAAGRGLQLLFYSVGIGQISSEVPQNLSASRPQDRQFILSSKKLLLSDSGFYLCAWNFKPEAFFGQGTRLTVV.

The CDR3 here is CASSFEPAGTVEQYF. The CDR3 coding sequence is TGTGCCAGCAGCTTCGAGCCAGCGGGTACGGTGGAGCAGTACTTC. The chain has TRBV7-6 and TRBJ2-7; possible D gene TRBD2, 6 bases. Looked up from germline, CDR1 is SGHVS and CDR2 is FNYEAQ. V lost 3 bases, J lost 7 bases, and 19 bases lay in between. CDR3 length: 15 amino acids.

V and J are TRBV20-1 and TRBJ1-1; D is uncertain. The germline gives CDR1 DFQATT, CDR2 SNEGSKA (reference sequence). The ends were cut back, 3 bases at V and 1 base at J, with 9 bases in the middle. The CDR3 runs to 13 residues. CDR3 residues: CSASKQRNTEAFF. CDR3 bases: TGCAGTGCTAGTAAACAGAGGAACACTGAAGCTTTCTTT.

V gene TRBV3-1 (or the pseudogene TRBV3-2) combines with J gene TRBJ1-5; D is undetermined. The CDR3 runs to 13 residues. Trimming shortened V by 2 bases and J by 5 bases, and 7 bases separated the two germline ends. CDR1 and CDR2 from the germline V gene are LGHDT and YNNKEL (reference sequence). Written as DNA, the CDR3 is TGTGCCAGCAGCCAATACGAGGATCAGCCCCAGCATTTT. Its translation is CASSQYEDQPQHF.

The chain links TRBV10-3 to TRBJ1-2; tentatively, D is TRBD1 (6 bases). CDR1 is ENHRY and CDR2 is SYGVKD in the germline V gene. With 5 bases removed from V and 2 bases from J, the gap between germline ends came to 12 bases. The CDR3 sequence is 14 residues long. The CDR3 DNA reads as TGTGCCATCAGTAAAACACAGGGAAACTATGGCTACACCTTC. It is translated as CAISKTQGNYGYTF.

The genes are TRBV14 and TRBJ2-2, with TRBD1 matching 8 bases. The germline V gene has CDR1 SGHDN and CDR2 FVKESK. Unmatched junction bases numbered 2, after V lost 4 bases and J lost 1 base. The length of the CDR3 is 15 residues. DNA of the CDR3: TGTGCCAGCAGCCCGGACAGGGTGAACACCGGGGAGCTGTTTTTT. Encoded protein: CASSPDRVNTGELFF.

This chain joins TRBV4-3 and TRBJ2-2; D perhaps matches TRBD1 (6 bases). With 1 base removed from V and 5 bases from J, the gap between germline ends came to 14 bases. Per germline, CDR1 LGHNA and CDR2 YSLEER. The CDR3 runs to 16 residues. The CDR3 DNA sequence: TGCGCCAGCAGCCAAGGGGGGACAAAGAGGACCGGGGAGCTGTTTTTT. Its protein is CASSQGGTKRTGELFF.

The V call is TRBV7-2, the J call TRBJ2-7; D is undetermined. There are 13 residues in the CDR3. Looked up from germline, CDR1 is SGHTA and CDR2 is FQGNSA. V gave up 5 bases and J gave up 4 bases, with 12 bases separating them. CDR3 in DNA: TGTGCCAGCAGCCCCCAGTCCGGGTACGAGCAGTACTTC. Translated: CASSPQSGYEQYF.

This clone was counted a few times. The chain is built from TRBV7-9 and TRBJ2-1, with D possibly being TRBD1 (5 bases). V was shortened by 2 bases and J by 4 bases, with 6 bases between the two germline ends. The CDR3 runs to 13 residues. Germline V lookup: CDR1 SEHNR, CDR2 FQNEAQ (reference sequence). CDR3 sequence reads: CASSLKGYNEQFF. CDR3 coding DNA: TGTGCCAGCAGCTTAAAGGGGTACAATGAGCAGTTCTTC.

The J gene is TRBJ1-1, the V gene TRBV19; perhaps TRBD1 as D (6 bases). V lost 5 bases, J lost 5 bases, and 12 bases lay in between. The germline CDR1 and CDR2 sequences are LNHDA and SQIVND (reference sequence). The CDR3 has 13 amino acids. In DNA form, the CDR3 reads TGTGCCAGTAGTGCCAGGACAGATACTGAAGCTTTCTTT. Translation: CASSARTDTEAFF.

The V gene is TRBV30, the J gene TRBJ1-2, with TRBD1 as a possible D gene (5 bases). This CDR3 comprises 15 residues. V was shortened by 2 bases and J by 8 bases, with 21 bases between the two germline ends. Germline CDR1 reads GTSNPN; CDR2 reads SVGIG (reference sequence). The CDR3 bases are TGTGCCTGGAGTTCAATCGGGGAGGCCTGGGACGGCTACACCTTC. Translation: CAWSSIGEAWDGYTF.

CDR3 region: CASSKPDRGNQPQHF. CDR3 nucleotide sequence: TGTGCCAGTAGTAAACCGGACAGGGGGAATCAGCCCCAGCATTTT. The chain couples TRBV19 to TRBJ1-5; the match to TRBD1 covers 10 bases. V dropped 4 bases and J dropped 4; count of bases not matched to a gene: 4. Germline-derived CDR1 and CDR2 are LNHDA and SQIVND (reference sequence). The CDR3 sequence is 15 residues long.

This rearrangement joins TRBV27 to TRBJ2-3; the match to TRBD2 covers 7 bases. The CDR3 length is 16 residues. From germline, CDR1 is MNHEY and CDR2 SMNVEV (reference sequence). Trimming took 6 bases from V and 1 from J; bases not matched to a gene: 10. The DNA for the CDR3 is TGTGCCAGCAGCCCCCTAGCGGCGGCCGGCACAGATACGCAGTATTTT. Protein product: CASSPLAAAGTDTQYF.

The V gene is TRBV29-1, the J gene TRBJ1-1; TRBD1 might be the D (6 bases). The CDR3 is made up of 14 amino acids. The V gene lost 5 bases and the J gene lost 4 bases, with 17 bases spanning the gap. Germline V gene lookup returns CDR1 SQVTM and CDR2 ANQGSEA. DNA of the CDR3: TGCAGCGTTATCCGGGACACCGGCGGCACTGAAGCTTTCTTT. Translation gives CSVIRDTGGTEAFF.